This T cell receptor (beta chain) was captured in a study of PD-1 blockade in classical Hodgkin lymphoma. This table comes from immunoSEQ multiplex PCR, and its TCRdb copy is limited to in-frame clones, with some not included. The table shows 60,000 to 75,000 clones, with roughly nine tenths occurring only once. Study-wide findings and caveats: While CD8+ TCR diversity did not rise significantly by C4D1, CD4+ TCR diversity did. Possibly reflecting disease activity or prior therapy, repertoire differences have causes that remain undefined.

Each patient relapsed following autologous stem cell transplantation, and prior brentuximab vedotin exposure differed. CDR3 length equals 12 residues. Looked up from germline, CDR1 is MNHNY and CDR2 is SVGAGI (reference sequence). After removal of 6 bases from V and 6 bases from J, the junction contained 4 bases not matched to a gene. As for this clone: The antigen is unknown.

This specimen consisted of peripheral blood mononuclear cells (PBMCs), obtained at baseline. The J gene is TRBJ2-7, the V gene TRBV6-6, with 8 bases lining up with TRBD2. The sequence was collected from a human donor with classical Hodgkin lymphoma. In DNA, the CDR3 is TGTGCCAGCAGACCCGGGACTAGCGAGCAGTACTTC. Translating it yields CASRPGTSEQYF.